The following is a TCR beta chain sequence with its context. As yet, its antigen is unknown. This specimen belongs to a study of cytomegalovirus exposure and HLA in healthy donors. Study-level results: Within an earlier analysis, most TCR beta V segments proved productive either about 90% or about 30% of the time. Several of the most significant clusters appeared linked to common viral pathogens, based on a later analysis.

V lost 5 bases and J 4 bases, leaving 2 bases between the germline ends. This CDR3 is 9 amino acids long. Per the germline V gene, CDR1 is DFQATT and CDR2 is SNEGSKA (reference sequence). With 60 Vbeta and 13 Jbeta primers, the PCR was carried out. Sequencing used immunoSEQ multiplex PCR; TCRdb keeps in-frame clones, though not all of them. The sample lists about 180,000 clones, just under 80% occurring once. V is TRBV20-1 and J is TRBJ1-2; D is undetermined. Sequencing used PBMCs. This TCR was sampled from a woman aged 25 to 39 in good health and CMV-seronegative. DNA of the CDR3: TGCAGTGCTCTCTATGGCTACACCTTC. Translation gives CSALYGYTF.